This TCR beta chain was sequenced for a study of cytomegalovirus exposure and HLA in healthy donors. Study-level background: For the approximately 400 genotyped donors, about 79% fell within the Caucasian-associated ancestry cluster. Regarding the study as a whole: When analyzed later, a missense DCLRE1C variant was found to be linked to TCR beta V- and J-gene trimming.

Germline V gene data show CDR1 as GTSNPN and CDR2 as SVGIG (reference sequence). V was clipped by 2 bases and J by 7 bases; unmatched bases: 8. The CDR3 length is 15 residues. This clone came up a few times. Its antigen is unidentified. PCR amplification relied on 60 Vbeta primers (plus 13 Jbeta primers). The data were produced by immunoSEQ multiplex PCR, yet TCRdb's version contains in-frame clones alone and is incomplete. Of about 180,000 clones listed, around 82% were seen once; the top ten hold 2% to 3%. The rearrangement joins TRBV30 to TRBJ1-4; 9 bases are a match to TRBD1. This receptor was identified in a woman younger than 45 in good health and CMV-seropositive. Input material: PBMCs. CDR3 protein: CAWSFDVTGGEKLFF. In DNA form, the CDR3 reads TGTGCCTGGAGTTTTGATGTGACAGGGGGTGAAAAACTGTTTTTT.